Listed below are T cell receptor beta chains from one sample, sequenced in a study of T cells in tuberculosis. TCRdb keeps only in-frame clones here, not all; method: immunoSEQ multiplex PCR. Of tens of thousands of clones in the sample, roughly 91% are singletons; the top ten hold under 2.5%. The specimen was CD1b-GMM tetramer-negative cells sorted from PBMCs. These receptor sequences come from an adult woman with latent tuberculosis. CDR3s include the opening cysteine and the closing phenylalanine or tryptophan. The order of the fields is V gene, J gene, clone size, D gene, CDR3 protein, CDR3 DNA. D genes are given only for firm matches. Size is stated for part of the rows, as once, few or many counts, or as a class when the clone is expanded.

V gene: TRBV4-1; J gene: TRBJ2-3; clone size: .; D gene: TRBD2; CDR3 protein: CASSLQSGGATDTQYF; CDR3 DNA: TGCGCCAGCAGCCTTCAAAGCGGGGGGGCGACAGATACGCAGTATTTT
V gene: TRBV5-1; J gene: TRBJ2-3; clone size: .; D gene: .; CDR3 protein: CASKKGETDTQYF; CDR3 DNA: TGCGCCAGCAAGAAGGGGGAGACAGATACGCAGTATTTT
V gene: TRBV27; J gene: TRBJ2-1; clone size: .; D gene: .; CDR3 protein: CASSFGMIGHNEQFF; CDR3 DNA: TGTGCCAGCAGTTTCGGTATGATTGGGCACAATGAGCAGTTCTTC
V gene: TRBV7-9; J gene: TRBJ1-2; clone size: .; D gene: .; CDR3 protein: CASSYDMDLWGYTF; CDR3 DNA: TGTGCCAGCAGCTATGACATGGATCTATGGGGCTACACCTTC
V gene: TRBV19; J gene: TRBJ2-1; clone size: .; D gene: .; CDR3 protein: CASSYLNRGAINEQFF; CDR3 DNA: TGTGCCAGTTCCTATCTCAACCGGGGGGCGATTAATGAGCAGTTCTTC
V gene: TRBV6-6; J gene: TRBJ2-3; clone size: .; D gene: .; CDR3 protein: CASESGDTQYF; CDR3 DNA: TGTGCCAGCGAGAGCGGAGATACGCAGTATTTT
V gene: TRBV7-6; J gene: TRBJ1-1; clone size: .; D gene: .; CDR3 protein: CASSPQLIDSMNTEAFF; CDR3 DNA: TGTGCCAGCAGCCCGCAACTCATCGACAGCATGAACACTGAAGCTTTCTTT
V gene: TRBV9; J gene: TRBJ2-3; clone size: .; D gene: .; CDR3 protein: CASSVAQGISTDTQYF; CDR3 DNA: TGTGCCAGCAGCGTAGCTCAGGGGATAAGCACAGATACGCAGTATTTT
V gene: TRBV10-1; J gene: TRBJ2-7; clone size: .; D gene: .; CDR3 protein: CASSGGQEAAYEQYF; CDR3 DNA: TGCGCCAGCAGTGGGGGGCAGGAGGCAGCCTACGAGCAGTACTTC
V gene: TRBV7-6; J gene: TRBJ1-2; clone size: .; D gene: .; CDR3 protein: CASSLATGPGGYGYTF; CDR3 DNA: TGTGCCAGCAGCTTAGCGACGGGGCCCGGGGGGTATGGCTACACCTTC
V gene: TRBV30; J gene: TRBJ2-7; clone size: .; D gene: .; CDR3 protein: CAWSATGGHEQYF; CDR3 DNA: TGTGCCTGGAGTGCCACGGGGGGCCACGAGCAGTACTTC
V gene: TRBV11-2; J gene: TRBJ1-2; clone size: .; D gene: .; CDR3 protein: CASSLVPQYGYTF; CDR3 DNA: TGTGCCAGCAGCTTAGTTCCCCAGTATGGCTACACCTTC
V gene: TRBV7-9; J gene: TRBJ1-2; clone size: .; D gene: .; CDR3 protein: CASSLEGSGLGGYTF; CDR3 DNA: TGTGCCAGCAGCTTAGAAGGGTCGGGGTTGGGCGGCTACACCTTC
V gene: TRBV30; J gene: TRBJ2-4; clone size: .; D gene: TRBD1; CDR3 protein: CAWSAPPGGAGIQYF; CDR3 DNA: TGTGCCTGGAGTGCCCCTCCAGGGGGCGCTGGCATTCAGTACTTC
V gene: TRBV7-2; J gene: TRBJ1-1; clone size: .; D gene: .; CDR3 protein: CASSPVGGLNTEAFF; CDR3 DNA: TGTGCCAGCAGCCCAGTCGGGGGATTGAACACTGAAGCTTTCTTT
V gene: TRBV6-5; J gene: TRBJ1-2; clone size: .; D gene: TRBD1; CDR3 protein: CASSYTSDRGNYGYTF; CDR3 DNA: TGTGCCAGCAGTTACACATCGGACAGGGGGAACTATGGCTACACCTTC
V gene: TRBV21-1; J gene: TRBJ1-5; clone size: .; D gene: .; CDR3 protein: CASSGAGGGKGNQPQHF; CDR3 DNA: TGTGCCAGCAGCGGGGCAGGGGGCGGGAAGGGAAATCAGCCCCAGCATTTT
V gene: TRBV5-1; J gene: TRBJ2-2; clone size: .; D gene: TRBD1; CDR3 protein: CASSLKTGDTGELFF; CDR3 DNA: TGCGCCAGCAGCCTTAAAACAGGGGACACCGGGGAGCTGTTTTTT
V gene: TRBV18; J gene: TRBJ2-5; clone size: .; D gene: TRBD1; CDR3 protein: CASSPLVGTGIETQYF; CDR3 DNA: TGTGCCAGCTCACCCCTCGTGGGGACAGGGATAGAGACCCAGTACTTC
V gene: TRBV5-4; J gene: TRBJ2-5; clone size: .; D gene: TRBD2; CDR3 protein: CASSSDGTSGPQETQYF; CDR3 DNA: TGTGCCAGCAGCTCAGATGGGACTAGCGGGCCACAAGAGACCCAGTACTTC
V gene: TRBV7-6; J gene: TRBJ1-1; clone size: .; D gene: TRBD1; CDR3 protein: CASSLGTGVMNTEAFF; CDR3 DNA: TGTGCCAGCAGCTTGGGGACAGGGGTAATGAACACTGAAGCTTTCTTT
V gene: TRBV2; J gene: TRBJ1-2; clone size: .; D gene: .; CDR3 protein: CASSEEVTPNYGYTF; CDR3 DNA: TGTGCCAGCAGTGAAGAGGTGACACCTAACTATGGCTACACCTTC
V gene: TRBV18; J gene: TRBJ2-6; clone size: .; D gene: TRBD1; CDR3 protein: CASSPNTGGSGANVLTF; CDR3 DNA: TGTGCCAGCTCACCGAACACAGGGGGCTCTGGGGCCAACGTCCTGACTTTC
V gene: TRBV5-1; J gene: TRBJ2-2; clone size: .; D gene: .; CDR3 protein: CASGLGGNTGELFF; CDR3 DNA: TGCGCCAGCGGCTTGGGAGGGAACACCGGGGAGCTGTTTTTT
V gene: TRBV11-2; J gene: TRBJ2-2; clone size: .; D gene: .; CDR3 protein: CASYLAGATGELFF; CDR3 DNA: TGTGCCAGCTACCTTGCAGGGGCCACCGGGGAGCTGTTTTTT
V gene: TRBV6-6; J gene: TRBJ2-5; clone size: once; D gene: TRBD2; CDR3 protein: CASSKLTSGGTQYF; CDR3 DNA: TGTGCCAGCAGTAAATTGACTAGCGGGGGGACCCAGTACTTC
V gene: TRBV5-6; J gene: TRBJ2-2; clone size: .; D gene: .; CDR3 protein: CASSPAGVYTGELFF; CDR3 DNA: TGTGCCAGCAGCCCGGCCGGGGTCTACACCGGGGAGCTGTTTTTT
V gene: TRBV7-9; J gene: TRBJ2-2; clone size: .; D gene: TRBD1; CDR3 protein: CASSPGQGSRELFF; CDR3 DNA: TGTGCCAGCAGCCCGGGACAGGGAAGCCGGGAGCTGTTTTTT
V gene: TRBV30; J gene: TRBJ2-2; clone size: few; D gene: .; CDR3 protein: CACRPSGKGNTGELFF; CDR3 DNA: TGTGCCTGCCGTCCTTCAGGGAAAGGAAACACCGGGGAGCTGTTTTTT
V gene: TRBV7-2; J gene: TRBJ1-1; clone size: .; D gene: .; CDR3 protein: CASSLVSVNTEAFF; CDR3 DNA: TGTGCCAGCAGCTTAGTTTCCGTGAACACTGAAGCTTTCTTT
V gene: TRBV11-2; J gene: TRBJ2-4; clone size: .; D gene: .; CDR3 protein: CASSLGGAVQYF; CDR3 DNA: TGTGCCAGCAGCTTAGGGGGAGCGGTACAGTACTTC
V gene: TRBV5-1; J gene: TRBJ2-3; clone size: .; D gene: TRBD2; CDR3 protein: CASSPRRAGGSWGTDTQYF; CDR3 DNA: TGCGCCAGCAGCCCCCGGCGAGCGGGGGGCTCCTGGGGCACAGATACGCAGTATTTT
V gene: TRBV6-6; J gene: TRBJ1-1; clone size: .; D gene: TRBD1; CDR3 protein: CATWDRGGNTEAFF; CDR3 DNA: TGTGCCACATGGGACAGGGGTGGCAACACTGAAGCTTTCTTT
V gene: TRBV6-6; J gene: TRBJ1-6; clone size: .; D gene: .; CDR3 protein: CASSYDGTYNSPLHF; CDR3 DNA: TGTGCCAGCAGTTACGACGGGACCTATAATTCACCCCTCCACTTT
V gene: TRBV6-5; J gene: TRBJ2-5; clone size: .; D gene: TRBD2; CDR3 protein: CASSYASGGARETQYF; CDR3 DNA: TGTGCCAGCAGTTACGCTAGCGGGGGGGCCCGCGAGACCCAGTACTTC
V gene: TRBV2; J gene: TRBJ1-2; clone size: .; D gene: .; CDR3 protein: CASSEGGGYGYTF; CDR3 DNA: TGTGCCAGCAGTGAAGGGGGGGGCTATGGCTACACCTTC
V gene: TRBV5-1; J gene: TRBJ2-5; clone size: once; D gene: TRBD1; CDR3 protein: CASRARGLGETQYF; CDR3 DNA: TGCGCCAGCAGGGCCAGGGGGCTAGGAGAGACCCAGTACTTC
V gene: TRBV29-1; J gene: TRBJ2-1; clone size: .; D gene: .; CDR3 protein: CSVERQYNEQFF; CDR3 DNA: TGCAGCGTTGAGCGGCAGTACAATGAGCAGTTCTTC
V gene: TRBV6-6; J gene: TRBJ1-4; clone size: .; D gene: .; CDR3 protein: CASSYGQTNEKLFF; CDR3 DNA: TGTGCCAGCAGTTACGGACAGACAAATGAAAAACTGTTTTTT
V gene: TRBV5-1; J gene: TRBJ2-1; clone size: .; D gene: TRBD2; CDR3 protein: CASNERGAGYGQFF; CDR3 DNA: TGCGCCAGCAACGAGCGGGGGGCAGGGTATGGGCAGTTCTTC
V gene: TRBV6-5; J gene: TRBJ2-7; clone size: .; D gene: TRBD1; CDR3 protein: CASSVTGSTYEQYF; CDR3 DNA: TGTGCCAGCAGCGTGACAGGGTCCACCTACGAGCAGTACTTC
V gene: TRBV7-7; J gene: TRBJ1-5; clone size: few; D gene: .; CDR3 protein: CASSLAQSLNPPQHF; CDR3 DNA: TGTGCTAGCAGCTTAGCGCAATCTCTAAACCCGCCCCAGCATTTT
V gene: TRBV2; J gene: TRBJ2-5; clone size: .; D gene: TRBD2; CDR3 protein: CASKGEHGLAQETQYF; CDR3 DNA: TGTGCCAGCAAAGGGGAACACGGACTAGCTCAAGAGACCCAGTACTTC
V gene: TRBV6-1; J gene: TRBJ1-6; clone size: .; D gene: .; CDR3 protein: CASSAEQGFIGSYNSPLHF; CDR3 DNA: TGTGCCAGCAGTGCTGAACAGGGTTTTATCGGCTCCTATAATTCACCCCTCCACTTT
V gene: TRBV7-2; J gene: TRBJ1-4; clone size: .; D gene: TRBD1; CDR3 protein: CASSLNVWDRGREKLFF; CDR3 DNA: TGTGCCAGCAGCTTAAATGTTTGGGACAGGGGGAGGGAAAAACTGTTTTTT
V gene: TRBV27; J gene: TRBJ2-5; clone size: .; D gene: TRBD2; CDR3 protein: CASNQRGGGETQYF; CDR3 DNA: TGTGCCAGCAACCAGCGGGGGGGCGGAGAGACCCAGTACTTC
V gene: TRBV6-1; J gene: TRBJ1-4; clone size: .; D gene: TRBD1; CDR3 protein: CASRGYPGGVEKLFF; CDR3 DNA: TGTGCCAGCAGGGGGTACCCAGGGGGCGTTGAAAAACTGTTTTTT
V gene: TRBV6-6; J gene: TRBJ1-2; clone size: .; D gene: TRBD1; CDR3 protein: CASSQGQGNYGYTF; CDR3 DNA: TGTGCCAGCAGTCAGGGACAGGGGAACTATGGCTACACCTTC
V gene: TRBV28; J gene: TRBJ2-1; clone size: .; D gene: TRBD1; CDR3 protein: CASSSPDRENEQFF; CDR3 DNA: TGTGCCAGCAGTTCACCGGACAGGGAAAATGAGCAGTTCTTC
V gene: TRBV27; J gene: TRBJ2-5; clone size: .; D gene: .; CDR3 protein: CASSWAGDQETQYF; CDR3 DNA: TGTGCCAGCAGTTGGGCAGGGGATCAAGAGACCCAGTACTTC
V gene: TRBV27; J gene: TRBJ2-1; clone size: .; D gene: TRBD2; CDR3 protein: CASSLSGGHFGEQFF; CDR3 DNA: TGTGCCAGCAGTTTGTCGGGGGGGCACTTTGGTGAGCAGTTCTTC
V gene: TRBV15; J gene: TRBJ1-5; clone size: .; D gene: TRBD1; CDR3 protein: CATSIKAGTAHSNQPQHF; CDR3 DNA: TGTGCCACCAGCATAAAAGCCGGGACAGCTCATAGCAATCAGCCCCAGCATTTT
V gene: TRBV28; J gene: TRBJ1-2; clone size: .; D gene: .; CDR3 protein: CASRAGGDYGYTF; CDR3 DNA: TGTGCCAGCAGGGCGGGGGGCGACTATGGCTACACCTTC
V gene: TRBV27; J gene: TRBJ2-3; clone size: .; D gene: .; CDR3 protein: CASSSRSDTQYF; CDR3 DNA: TGTGCCAGCAGTTCGCGGTCAGATACGCAGTATTTT
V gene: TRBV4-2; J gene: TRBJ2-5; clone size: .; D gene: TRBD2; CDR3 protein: CASSQGTSGGQETQYF; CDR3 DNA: TGTGCCAGCAGCCAAGGGACTAGCGGGGGCCAAGAGACCCAGTACTTC
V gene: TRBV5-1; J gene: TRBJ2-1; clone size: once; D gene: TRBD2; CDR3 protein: CASRTSGGAYNEQFF; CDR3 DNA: TGCGCCAGTAGGACTAGCGGGGGGGCCTACAATGAGCAGTTCTTC
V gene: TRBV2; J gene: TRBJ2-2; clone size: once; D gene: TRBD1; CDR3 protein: CASRPGTGGERELFF; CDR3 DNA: TGTGCCAGCAGGCCCGGGACAGGGGGCGAGAGGGAGCTGTTTTTT